Following are 20 T cell receptor beta chains from one sample sequenced in a study of regulatory T cells in long-lasting Graves disease. For TCR beta, libraries came from iRepertoire HTBI primers and Arm-PCR of CDR3 regions. TCRdb itself ran the multiplex PCR reads through MiXCR, one entry per CDR3 protein. The data hold more than 400,000 distinct CDR3 sequences, with about 16% observed a single time. As to time point: newly diagnosed GD, antithyroid drugs for less than 3 months. PBMC RNA was the source of the TCR library. These data were also filed under a second study, of T cells in Graves' hyperthyroidism and ophthalmopathy.

The material was peripheral blood mononuclear cells (PBMCs), obtained at new diagnosis, from a patient treated with antithyroid drugs. These receptors originate from a woman in her twenties or thirties with Graves disease.

This clonotype was seen ten or more times. This chain joins TRBV9 and TRBJ2-5; D possibly matches TRBD1 or TRBD2 (6 bases each). V was clipped by 4 bases and J by 1 base, with 17 bases between them. Germline CDR1 reads SGDLS; CDR2 reads YYNGEE. This CDR3 has 16 amino acids. CDR3 amino acids: CASSRTSGGLQETQYF. The CDR3 DNA reads TGTGCCAGCAGCCGTACCTCTGGGGGGCTCCAAGAGACCCAGTACTTC.

This clonotype appeared many times. The chain joins TRBV28 to TRBJ2-7, with D perhaps TRBD1 (6 bases). Looked up from germline, CDR1 is MDHEN and CDR2 is SYDVKM. The CDR3 loop spans 13 amino acids. Trimming left V 2 bases short and J 3 bases short, with 8 bases between. The CDR3 is CASSLGGHYEQYF. CDR3 bases: TGTGCCAGCAGTTTAGGGGGCCACTACGAGCAGTACTTC.

This clonotype showed up many times. J is TRBJ2-1 and V is TRBV10-3, with D tentatively TRBD1 or TRBD2 (5 bases each). Trimming left V 4 bases short and J 5 bases short, with 12 bases between. This CDR3 is 14 amino acids long. The V gene's germline CDR1 is ENHRY and CDR2 SYGVKD. This chain's CDR3 is CAISGTRGDNEQFF. CDR3 nucleotide sequence: TGTGCCATCAGTGGTACTAGGGGCGACAATGAGCAGTTCTTC.

The chain combines TRBV12-3 or TRBV12-4 with TRBJ2-5; 12 bases line up with TRBD2. The ends lost 7 bases at V and 5 bases at J; junction bases unmatched: 8. The CDR3 is made up of 15 amino acids. CDR3 sequence (DNA): TGTGCCAGCACCAAAGGACTAGCGGGAAAGGAGACCCAGTACTTC. Its protein product is CASTKGLAGKETQYF.

Turning to this clonotype: A much larger clone sits a single nucleotide away, making a read error possible. The chain carries TRBV5-1 and TRBJ1-1, with D possibly matching TRBD1 (5 bases). Germline V gene lookup returns CDR1 SGHRS and CDR2 YFSETQ. The CDR3 extends over 14 amino acids. This chain's CDR3 is CASGLSGQNTEAFF. Written as DNA, the CDR3 is TGCGCCAGCGGCTTGTCAGGGCAGAACACTGAAGCTTTCTTT.

This clonotype was found many times. The chain recombines TRBV13 with TRBJ2-1, with 11 nucleotides matching TRBD2. V trimming: 4 bases; J trimming: 3 bases; junction bases outside the gene matches: 8. This CDR3 contains 17 residues. The V gene's germline CDR1 is PRHDT and CDR2 FYEKMQ (reference sequence). The CDR3 DNA sequence: TGTGCCAGCAGCTCCACCGGACTAGCGGGTGGCTACAATGAGCAGTTCTTC. This translates into CASSSTGLAGGYNEQFF.

The chain employs TRBV5-1 and TRBJ2-3; D unresolved. The germline V gene has CDR1 SGHRS and CDR2 YFSETQ. The CDR3 is 14 amino acids. With 7 bases removed from V and 0 bases from J, the gap between germline ends came to 12 bases. CDR3 sequence: CASHPAPSTDTQYF. In DNA, the CDR3 is TGCGCCAGCCACCCAGCGCCTAGCACAGATACGCAGTATTTT.

At least ten counts were recorded for this clonotype. The chain is built from TRBV12-3 or TRBV12-4 and TRBJ2-3; D is possibly TRBD1 (5 bases). The germline V and J ends were trimmed by 3 bases and 6 bases, with 16 bases remaining between them. The CDR3 totals 15 residues. CDR3 in DNA: TGTGCCAGCAGTTTCGGGCAGGGTAATAGGGATACGCAGTATTTT. Its translation: CASSFGQGNRDTQYF.

In this sample, this clonotype turned up many times. The V gene is TRBV6-1, the J gene TRBJ1-1; D is unclear. CDR1 is MNHNS, CDR2 SASEGT, per germline. This CDR3 spans 13 amino acids. V was trimmed by 0 bases and J by 2 bases, leaving 4 bases between them. The CDR3 region is CASSEAENTEAFF. Written as DNA, the CDR3 is TGTGCCAGCAGTGAAGCCGAAAACACTGAAGCTTTCTTT.

The table lists this clonotype with many counts. The V and J genes are TRBV27 and TRBJ2-1; TRBD2 is a possible D gene (5 bases). With 5 bases removed from V and 0 bases from J, the gap between germline ends came to 11 bases. The germline gives CDR1 MNHEY, CDR2 SMNVEV (reference sequence). The CDR3 consists of 15 residues. The CDR3 DNA reads as TGTGCCAGCAGTAGCACTAGTAGCTCCTACAATGAGCAGTTCTTC. It translates to CASSSTSSSYNEQFF.

The CDR3 DNA reads as TGTGCCAGCACCCGGACAGGGGGCGGTGAGCAGTTCTTC. Protein: CASTRTGGGEQFF. This chain uses TRBV2 with TRBJ2-1; 11 nucleotides match TRBD1. Looked up from germline, CDR1 is SNHLY and CDR2 is FYNNEI. The CDR3 loop spans 13 amino acids. V lost 7 bases to trimming and J lost 9 bases; unmatched junction nucleotides: 5. Variable domain in full (rest from reference TRBV2 and TRBJ2-1): EPEVTQTPSHQVTQMGQEVILRCVPISNHLYFYWYRQILGQKVEFLVSFYNNEISEKSEIFDDQFSVERPDGSNFTLKIRSTKLEDSAMYFCASTRTGGGEQFFGPGTRLTVL.

The chain's CDR3 is CASSLLAYTGELFF. Here the CDR3 DNA reads TGTGCCAGCAGTTTACTAGCGTACACCGGGGAGCTGTTTTTT. The gene calls are TRBV12-3 or TRBV12-4 and TRBJ2-2; a weak D match, TRBD2 (6 bases). This CDR3 is built from 14 residues. V dropped 2 bases and J dropped 3 bases, with 7 bases sitting between them.

On this clonotype: This clone may be a read error of a much larger clone one base away. V usage is TRBV28 and J usage is TRBJ2-1; TRBD2 aligns across 13 bases. The V gene's germline CDR1 is MDHEN and CDR2 SYDVKM. This CDR3 contains 16 residues. CDR3 sequence: CASSSIGLAGENGQFF. The CDR3 DNA sequence: TGTGCCAGCAGTTCAATAGGACTAGCGGGAGAGAATGGGCAGTTCTTC.

This clonotype occurred many times. This CDR3 is CSAQSATGFGNEQFF. The DNA of the CDR3 is TGCAGTGCCCAATCAGCTACCGGGTTTGGAAATGAGCAGTTCTTC. The chain is built from TRBV20-1 and TRBJ2-1; D uncertain. Per germline, CDR1 DFQATT and CDR2 SNEGSKA (reference sequence). This CDR3 contains 15 residues. The germline V and J ends were trimmed by 6 bases and 7 bases, with 22 bases remaining between them.

The chain has TRBV19 and TRBJ2-1, with D perhaps TRBD1 (6 bases). This CDR3 is built from 13 residues. In germline, CDR1 is LNHDA, CDR2 SQIVND (reference sequence). Trimming removed 4 bases from V and 8 bases from J, with 12 bases in between. CDR3 DNA: TGTGCCAGTAGTAGGACAGAGGGAGATGAGCAGTTCTTC. Translating gives CASSRTEGDEQFF.

This clonotype was counted ten times or more. This chain connects TRBV11-2 to TRBJ1-6; TRBD1 agrees at 9 bases. V dropped 0 bases and J dropped 7; count of bases not matched to a gene: 4. CDR3 size: 16 residues. Germline V CDR1 and CDR2: SGHAT, FQNNGV. This CDR3 reads CASSLDPGQGNSPLHF. DNA of the CDR3: TGTGCCAGCAGCTTAGATCCGGGACAGGGAAATTCACCCCTCCACTTT.

This clonotype has just a few counts. This chain joins TRBV7-6 and TRBJ2-7, with 7 bases lining up with TRBD2. From germline, CDR1 is SGHVS and CDR2 FNYEAQ. The ends lost 2 bases at V and 2 bases at J; junction bases unmatched: 6. The CDR3 totals 15 residues. Here the CDR3 reads CASSLSLAATYEQYF. In DNA, the CDR3 is TGTGCCAGCAGCTTAAGTCTAGCGGCTACCTACGAGCAGTACTTC.

The rearrangement links TRBV20-1 to TRBJ2-5, with D perhaps TRBD1 or TRBD2 (5 bases each). The CDR3 extends over 12 amino acids. Germline V CDR1 and CDR2: DFQATT, SNEGSKA (reference sequence). Deletions cut 6 bases from V and 4 bases from J, with 12 bases between. The chain's CDR3 is CSALRDLETQYF. The CDR3 coding sequence is TGCAGTGCGTTAAGGGACCTAGAGACCCAGTACTTC.

This clonotype was recorded at least ten times. The chain links TRBV20-1 to TRBJ1-1; perhaps TRBD1 as D (6 bases). The germline gives CDR1 DFQATT, CDR2 SNEGSKA (reference sequence). The V end lost 0 bases, the J end lost 7 bases, and 9 bases lay between the germline ends. The CDR3 consists of 12 residues. The CDR3 nucleotides are TGCAGTGCTAGAGATAGGACAGTTGAAGCTTTCTTT. Its translation is CSARDRTVEAFF.

This clonotype has at least ten counts. The chain recombines TRBV12-3 or TRBV12-4 with TRBJ1-1; no clear D. The V end lost 3 bases, the J end lost 10 bases, and 18 bases lay between the germline ends. CDR3 length equals 14 residues. The CDR3 protein is CASSLSASGEGAFF. CDR3 nucleotides: TGTGCCAGCAGTTTGAGCGCATCCGGGGAGGGAGCTTTCTTT.